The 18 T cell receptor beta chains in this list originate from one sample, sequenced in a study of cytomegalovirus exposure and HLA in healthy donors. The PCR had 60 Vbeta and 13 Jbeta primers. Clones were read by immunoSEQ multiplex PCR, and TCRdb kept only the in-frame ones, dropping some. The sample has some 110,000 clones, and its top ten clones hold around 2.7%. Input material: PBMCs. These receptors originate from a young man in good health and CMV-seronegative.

The CDR3 bases are TGTGCCAGCAGCACGAGAGTTAAGGGGGCGAGCACTGAAGCTTTCTTT. It yields the protein CASSTRVKGASTEAFF. The chain recombines TRBV5-4 with TRBJ1-1, with 7 bases aligning to TRBD1. The CDR3 totals 16 residues. Germline-derived CDR1 and CDR2 are SGHNT and YYREEE (reference sequence). The V and J ends lost 4 bases and 4 bases, in that order; junction bases with no gene match: 13. Combining the CDR3 with reference TRBV5-4 and TRBJ1-1 gives the whole variable domain ETGVTQSPTHLIKTRGQQVTLRCSSQSGHNTVSWYQQALGQGPQFIFQYYREEENGRGNFPPRFSGLQFPNYSSELNVNALELDDSALYLCASSTRVKGASTEAFFGQGTRLTVV.

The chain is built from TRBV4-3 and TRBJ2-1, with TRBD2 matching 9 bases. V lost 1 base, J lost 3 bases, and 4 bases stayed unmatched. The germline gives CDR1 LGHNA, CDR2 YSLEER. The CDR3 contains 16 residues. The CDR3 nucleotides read TGCGCCAGCAGCCAAGGAGGCGGGAGGGGCTACAATGAGCAGTTCTTC. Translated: CASSQGGGRGYNEQFF.

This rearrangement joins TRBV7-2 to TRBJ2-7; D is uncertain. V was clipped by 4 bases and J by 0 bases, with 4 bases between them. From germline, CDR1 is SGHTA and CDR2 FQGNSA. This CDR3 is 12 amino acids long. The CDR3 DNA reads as TGTGCCAGCAGCTCTAACTCCTACGAGCAGTACTTC. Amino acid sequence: CASSSNSYEQYF.

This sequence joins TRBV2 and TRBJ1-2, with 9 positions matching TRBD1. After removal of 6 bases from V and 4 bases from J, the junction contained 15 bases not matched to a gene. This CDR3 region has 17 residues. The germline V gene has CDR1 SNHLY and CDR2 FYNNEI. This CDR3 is CASRKPLGGQGSYGYTF. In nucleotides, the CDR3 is TGTGCCAGCAGGAAACCACTAGGTGGACAGGGGTCCTATGGCTACACCTTC. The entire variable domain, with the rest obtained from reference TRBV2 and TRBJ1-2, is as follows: EPEVTQTPSHQVTQMGQEVILRCVPISNHLYFYWYRQILGQKVEFLVSFYNNEISEKSEIFDDQFSVERPDGSNFTLKIRSTKLEDSAMYFCASRKPLGGQGSYGYTFGSGTRLTVV.

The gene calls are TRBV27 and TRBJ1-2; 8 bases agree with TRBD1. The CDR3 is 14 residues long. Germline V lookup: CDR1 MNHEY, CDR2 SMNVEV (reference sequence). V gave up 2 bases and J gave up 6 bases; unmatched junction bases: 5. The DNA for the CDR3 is TGTGCCAGCAGTTTAGGGGCAGGGGGCAATGGCTACACCTTC. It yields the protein CASSLGAGGNGYTF.

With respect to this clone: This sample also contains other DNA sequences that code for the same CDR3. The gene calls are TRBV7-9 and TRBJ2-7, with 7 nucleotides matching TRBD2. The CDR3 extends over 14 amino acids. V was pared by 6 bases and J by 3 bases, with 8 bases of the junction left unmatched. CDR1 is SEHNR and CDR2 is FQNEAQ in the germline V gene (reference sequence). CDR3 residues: CASSSSGTFYEQYF. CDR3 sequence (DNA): TGTGCCAGCAGTTCGAGCGGGACCTTCTACGAGCAGTACTTC.

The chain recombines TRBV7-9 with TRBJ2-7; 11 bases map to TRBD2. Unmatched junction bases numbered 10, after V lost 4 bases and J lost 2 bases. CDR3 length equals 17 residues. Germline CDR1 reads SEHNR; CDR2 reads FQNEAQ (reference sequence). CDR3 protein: CASSSSRLAGTTYEQYF. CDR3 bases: TGTGCCAGCAGCTCCTCGAGACTAGCGGGGACCACCTACGAGCAGTACTTC. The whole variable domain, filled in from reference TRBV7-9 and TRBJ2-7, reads DTGVSQNPRHKITKRGQNVTFRCDPISEHNRLYWYRQTLGQGPEFLTYFQNEAQLEKSRLLSDRFSAERPKGSFSTLEIQRTEQGDSAMYLCASSSSRLAGTTYEQYFGPGTRLTVT.

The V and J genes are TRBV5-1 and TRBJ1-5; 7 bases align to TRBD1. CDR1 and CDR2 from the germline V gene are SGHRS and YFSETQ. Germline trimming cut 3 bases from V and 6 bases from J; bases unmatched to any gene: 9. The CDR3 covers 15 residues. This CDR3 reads CASSSTGSRGQPQHF. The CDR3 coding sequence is TGCGCCAGCAGCTCGACAGGGTCCCGAGGTCAGCCCCAGCATTTT.

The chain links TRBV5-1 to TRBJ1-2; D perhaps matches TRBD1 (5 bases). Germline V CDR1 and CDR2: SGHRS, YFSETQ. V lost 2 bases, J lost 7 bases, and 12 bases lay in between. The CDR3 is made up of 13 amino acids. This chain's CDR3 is CASSFDRRGGYTF. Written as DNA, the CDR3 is TGCGCCAGCAGCTTCGATAGGAGGGGTGGCTACACCTTC.

CDR3 residues: CAISNIPGQGDYGYTF. DNA for the CDR3: TGTGCCATCAGCAATATACCTGGGCAGGGGGACTATGGCTACACCTTC. The V and J genes are TRBV10-3 and TRBJ1-2; TRBD1 agrees at 7 bases. The CDR3 extends over 16 amino acids. Germline CDR1 is ENHRY and CDR2 is SYGVKD. V trimming: 6 bases; J trimming: 3 bases; junction bases outside the gene matches: 13.

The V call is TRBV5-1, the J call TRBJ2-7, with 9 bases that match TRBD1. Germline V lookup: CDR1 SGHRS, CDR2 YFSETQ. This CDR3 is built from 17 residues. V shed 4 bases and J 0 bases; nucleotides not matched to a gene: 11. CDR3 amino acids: CASSQPDRGGPSYEQYF. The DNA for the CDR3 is TGCGCCAGCAGCCAGCCGGACAGGGGAGGACCCTCCTACGAGCAGTACTTC.

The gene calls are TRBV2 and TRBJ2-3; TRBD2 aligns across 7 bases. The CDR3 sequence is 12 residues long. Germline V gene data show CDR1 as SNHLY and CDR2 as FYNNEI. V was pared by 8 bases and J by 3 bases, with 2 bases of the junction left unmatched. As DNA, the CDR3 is TGTGCCAGCGGGCGGGAGACAGATACGCAGTATTTT. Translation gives CASGRETDTQYF.

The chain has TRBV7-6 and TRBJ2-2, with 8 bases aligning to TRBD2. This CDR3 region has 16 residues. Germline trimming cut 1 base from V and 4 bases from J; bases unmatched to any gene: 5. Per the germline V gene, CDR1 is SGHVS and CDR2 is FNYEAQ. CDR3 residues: CASSLEAGDSTGELFF. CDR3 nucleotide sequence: TGTGCCAGCAGCTTAGAAGCGGGAGACAGCACCGGGGAGCTGTTTTTT.

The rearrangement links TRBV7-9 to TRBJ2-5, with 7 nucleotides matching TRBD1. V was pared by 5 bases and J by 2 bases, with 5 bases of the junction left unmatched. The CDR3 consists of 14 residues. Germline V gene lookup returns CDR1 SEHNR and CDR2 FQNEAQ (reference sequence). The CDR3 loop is CASSARQGQETQYF. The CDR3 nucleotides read TGTGCCAGCAGCGCACGACAGGGACAAGAGACCCAGTACTTC.

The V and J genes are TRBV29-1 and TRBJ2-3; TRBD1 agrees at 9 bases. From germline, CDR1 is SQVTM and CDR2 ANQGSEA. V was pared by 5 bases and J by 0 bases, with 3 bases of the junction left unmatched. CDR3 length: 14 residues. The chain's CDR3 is CSVQDRGSTDTQYF. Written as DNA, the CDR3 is TGCAGCGTTCAGGACAGGGGAAGCACAGATACGCAGTATTTT.

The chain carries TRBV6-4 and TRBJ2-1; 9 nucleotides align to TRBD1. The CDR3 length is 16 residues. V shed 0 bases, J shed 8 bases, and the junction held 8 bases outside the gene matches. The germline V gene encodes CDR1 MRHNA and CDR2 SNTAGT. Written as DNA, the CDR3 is TGTGCCAGCAGTGACTCGGGGGGGACAGGGAATGATGAGCAGTTCTTC. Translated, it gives CASSDSGGTGNDEQFF.

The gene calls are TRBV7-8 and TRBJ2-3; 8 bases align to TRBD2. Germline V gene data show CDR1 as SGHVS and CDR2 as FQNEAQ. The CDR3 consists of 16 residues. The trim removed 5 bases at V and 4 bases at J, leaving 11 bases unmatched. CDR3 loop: CASSPGLAGGADTQYF. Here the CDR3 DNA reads TGTGCCAGCAGCCCAGGACTGGCGGGAGGTGCAGATACGCAGTATTTT.

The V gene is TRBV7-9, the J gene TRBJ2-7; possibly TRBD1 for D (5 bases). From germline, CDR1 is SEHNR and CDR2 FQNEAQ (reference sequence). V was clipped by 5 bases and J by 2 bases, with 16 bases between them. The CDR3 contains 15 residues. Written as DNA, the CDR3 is TGTGCCAGCAGCCCCCAGCACAGGTCTACCTACGAGCAGTACTTC. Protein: CASSPQHRSTYEQYF.